One sample yielded the 2 T cell receptor beta chains listed below, sequenced in a study of read filtering for tumor transcriptome and immune sequencing. This library used approximately 0.4 ug RNA and molecular barcoded adaptors spanning alpha/delta and beta/gamma chains. TCRdb reprocessed the reads with MiXCR, giving one entry per CDR3 protein. The sample has 50,000 or so distinct CDR3 sequences; approximately 13% are singletons. Input material: a population of CD138-negative cells sorted from bone marrow. These receptors originate from a donor at least 40 years old with multiple myeloma.

About this clonotype itself: This clone may be a read error of a much larger clone one base away. The chain carries TRBV5-1 and TRBJ1-1; D unclear. Deletions cut 5 bases from V and 3 bases from J, with 8 bases between. Germline lookup yields CDR1 SGHRS and CDR2 YFSETQ. The CDR3 is 12 amino acids. CDR3 in DNA: TGCGCCAGCAGAATAGGGTACACTGAAGCTTTCTTT. This translates into CASRIGYTEAFF.

This clonotype was recorded at least ten times. The chain uses TRBV18 and TRBJ2-5; a weak D match, TRBD2 (6 bases). This CDR3 is 14 amino acids long. Germline CDR1 and CDR2: KGHSH and LQKENI. V lost 3 bases and J lost 4, with 12 bases in between. In DNA form, the CDR3 reads TGTGCCAGCTCACCTCGGATGGGGGGAGAGACCCAGTACTTC. Protein product: CASSPRMGGETQYF.